The entry that follows covers one T cell receptor beta chain sequence. The sample is drawn from a study of tumor-infiltrating lymphocytes in primary liver carcinoma. At the level of the study: Male and female patients aged 30 to 69 years made up the cohort.

Starting from about 0.5 ug of total RNA, TCR beta cDNA was produced with a primer in the constant region. TCR beta libraries came from three nested multiplex PCR rounds using slightly modified ARM-PCR. A single record per CDR3 protein comes from TCRdb applying MiXCR to the multiplex PCR reads. The repertoire holds approximately 79,000 distinct CDR3 sequences, with about 72% as singletons. Taking about 18-32 mg of unsorted bulk tissue, the authors co-extracted RNA and DNA. This receptor was identified in a man aged 40-55 years with primary liver carcinoma and hepatitis B virus infection. Sequencing was done on a sample of liver tumor tissue from sampling region 4. Subset defined: tumor region T4, right-lateral pole.

CDR3 sequence: CASSRTSWTYEQYF. The CDR3 DNA sequence: TGTGCCAGCAGCAGGACTAGCTGGACCTACGAGCAGTACTTC. The rearrangement uses TRBV7-2 and TRBJ2-7; 8 nucleotides match TRBD2. CDR3 size: 14 residues. Germline V gene sequence: CDR1 SGHTA, CDR2 FQGNSA. The V gene end was trimmed by 5 bases and the J gene end by 2 bases; junction bases not matched to a gene: 5.